This T cell receptor beta chain was captured by sequencing in a study of blood T cells in healthy people across ages. Overall study findings and caveats: Researchers judged that diversity estimates from one million T cells fell short of true values.

CDR3 length: 11 residues. The germline V and J ends were trimmed by 0 bases and 8 bases, with 7 bases remaining between them. Germline V lookup: CDR1 DFQATT, CDR2 SNEGSKA (reference sequence). This clonotype came up a few times. Its antigen remains unknown. Primers used in a second PCR of about 6 to 11 cycles were a sample-barcoded 5' primer and a J-beta primer mix. In TCRdb, the 5' RACE reads were re-called with MiXCR into one record per CDR3 protein. The profile shows 800,000 to 1,300,000 distinct CDR3 sequences, under 30% of them singletons. These same data were also listed under a study on T cells of mothers and their children. That investigation notes: Donation was provided by three healthy Caucasian mothers along with their six children.

The sequencing sample was made of blood. The V gene is TRBV20-1, the J gene TRBJ1-1; D not resolved. This receptor was obtained from a girl aged 2 to 9 in good health. CDR3 loop: CSARDGYEAFF. CDR3 sequence (DNA): TGCAGTGCTAGAGACGGGTACGAAGCTTTCTTT.